The present T cell receptor (beta chain) was sequenced within a study of cytomegalovirus exposure and HLA in healthy donors. Germline V gives CDR1 SGHNT, CDR2 YENEEA. This CDR3 contains 16 residues. The V gene lost 8 bases and the J gene lost 1 base, with 18 bases spanning the gap. The primer mix had 60 Vbeta and 13 Jbeta primers. Measured with immunoSEQ multiplex PCR; TCRdb has only the in-frame clones, and not every one. Here the sample table reports some 47,000 clones. The sequenced sample was PBMCs. The sequence was collected from a middle-aged woman in good health and CMV-seronegative. This chain links TRBV11-3 with TRBJ2-1, with D perhaps matching TRBD2 (7 bases). The CDR3 loop is CASRGAGAISYNEQFF. CDR3 DNA: TGTGCCAGCCGGGGGGCAGGGGCGATATCCTACAATGAGCAGTTCTTC.